This passage covers 25 T cell receptor beta chains from one sample sequenced in a study of T cells in Graves' hyperthyroidism and ophthalmopathy. Amplified regions were TCR beta CDR3 sequences from RNA transcripts. HTBI primers were the set used in a first-round RT-PCR of the TCR CDR3. A single record per CDR3 protein comes from TCRdb applying MiXCR to the multiplex PCR reads. The top ten clones hold around a third of a sample with hundreds of thousands of distinct CDR3 sequences, less than 25% of them seen once. The sequenced sample was blood. These receptors originate from a man aged 25 to 45 with Graves' ophthalmopathy.

The rearrangement uses TRBV12-3 or TRBV12-4 and TRBJ2-5; 10 bases agree with TRBD2. The CDR3 is made up of 16 amino acids. V lost 6 bases, J lost 4 bases, and 11 bases stayed unmatched. CDR3 sequence (DNA): TGTGCCAGCAGGGAAATGATAGCGGGAGGTCGAGAGACCCAGTACTTC. Residues: CASREMIAGGRETQYF.

The chain joins TRBV9 to TRBJ2-3; perhaps D is TRBD1 or TRBD2 (6 bases each). This CDR3 contains 17 residues. V was clipped by 0 bases and J by 3 bases, with 17 bases between them. Per germline, CDR1 SGDLS and CDR2 YYNGEE. The CDR3 protein is CASSVVGSGGGTDTQYF. DNA of the CDR3: TGTGCCAGCAGCGTAGTTGGTAGCGGAGGGGGAACAGATACGCAGTATTTT.

At least ten counts were recorded for this clonotype. The rearrangement uses TRBV7-8 and TRBJ2-1; no firm D call. CDR1 is SGHVS, CDR2 FQNEAQ, per germline. V lost 5 bases and J 8 bases, leaving 16 bases between the germline ends. The CDR3 length is 14 residues. CDR3 in DNA: TGTGCCAGCAGCATCGGGTCGAGAAGCTATGAGCAGTTCTTC. It is translated as CASSIGSRSYEQFF. Full variable domain (outside the CDR3, taken from reference TRBV7-8 and TRBJ2-1): GAGVSQSPRYKVAKRGQDVALRCDPISGHVSLFWYQQALGQGPEFLTYFQNEAQLDKSGLPSDRFFAERPEGSVSTLKIQRTQQEDSAVYLCASSIGSRSYEQFFGPGTRLTVL.

The chain employs TRBV20-1 and TRBJ2-3; 10 positions match TRBD2. With V trimmed by 3 bases and J by 0 bases, 9 bases remained unmatched. The CDR3 runs 17 residues. Germline V lookup: CDR1 DFQATT, CDR2 SNEGSKA (reference sequence). The CDR3 loop is CSARRGTSDSSTDTQYF. The CDR3 bases are TGCAGTGCTAGGAGGGGGACTAGCGACTCTAGCACAGATACGCAGTATTTT.

The rearrangement links TRBV30 to TRBJ2-2, with D uncertain. Trimming removed 0 bases from V and 3 bases from J, with 5 bases in between. The CDR3 length is 13 residues. Germline V gives CDR1 GTSNPN, CDR2 SVGIG (reference sequence). The CDR3 loop reads CAWSVDYTGELFF. The CDR3 bases are TGTGCCTGGAGTGTCGACTACACCGGGGAGCTGTTTTTT.

This clonotype occurred a few times. The chain combines TRBV28 with TRBJ2-7; 9 bases map to TRBD1. V trimming: 6 bases; J trimming: 5 bases; junction bases outside the gene matches: 5. Germline V lookup: CDR1 MDHEN, CDR2 SYDVKM. The CDR3 has 13 amino acids. CDR3 in DNA: TGTGCCAGCAGATTGGACAGGGGCGACGAGCAGTACTTC. This codes for CASRLDRGDEQYF.

This clonotype was picked up many times. CDR3 sequence: CASSSPGLAGLWSSYNEQFF. CDR3 nucleotides: TGTGCCAGCAGTTCGCCGGGGCTAGCGGGATTGTGGAGCTCCTACAATGAGCAGTTCTTC. V usage is TRBV6-2 or TRBV6-3 and J usage is TRBJ2-1; the match to TRBD2 covers 9 bases. The V segment lost 4 bases and the J segment 0 bases; nucleotides outside the gene matches: 16. CDR3 length equals 20 residues. Germline CDR1 is MNHEY and CDR2 is SVGEGT.

CDR3 DNA sequence: TGTGCCAGCAGTGAGGACGGGCCGGCCCAGTACTTC. As protein: CASSEDGPAQYF. The chain has TRBV2 and TRBJ2-5; D is unclear. The CDR3 covers 12 residues. The germline CDR1 and CDR2 sequences are SNHLY and FYNNEI. Between the trimmed V and J ends, which lost 3 bases and 9 bases, there was a span of 11 bases.

This clonotype has at least ten counts. The rearrangement uses TRBV11-2 and TRBJ2-7; 7 bases align to TRBD2. The germline gives CDR1 SGHAT, CDR2 FQNNGV. V lost 6 bases and J lost 4; bases outside the gene matches: 3. The CDR3 contains 12 residues. In nucleotides, the CDR3 is TGTGCCAGCAGGGGAGGGTGGTACGAGCAGTACTTC. Translating it yields CASRGGWYEQYF.

This sequence joins TRBV20-1 and TRBJ2-7, with TRBD1 matching 8 bases. The V segment lost 0 bases and the J segment 3 bases; nucleotides outside the gene matches: 10. CDR1 and CDR2 (germline): DFQATT, SNEGSKA (reference sequence). The CDR3 has 16 amino acids. The CDR3, as DNA: TGCAGTGCTAGAGATTTTATGGGACAGGAAAGCTACGAGCAGTACTTC. It is translated as CSARDFMGQESYEQYF.

The chain carries TRBV5-1 and TRBJ1-1; 9 bases are a match to TRBD1. This CDR3 comprises 15 residues. The germline V gene encodes CDR1 SGHRS and CDR2 YFSETQ. J lost 4 bases, V lost 4 bases, and 8 bases had no gene match. The CDR3 loop reads CASSMRQGEGTEAFF. The CDR3 DNA follows: TGCGCCAGCAGCATGCGACAGGGGGAAGGCACTGAAGCTTTCTTT.

About this clonotype: This may come from a read error, since a much larger clone is one base off. The V and J genes are TRBV12-3 or TRBV12-4 and TRBJ2-4; possible D gene TRBD1, 5 bases. CDR3 length equals 15 residues. Here the CDR3 reads CASRSGNLAKNTQYF. CDR3 DNA: TGTGCCAGCAGGTCAGGGAACTTAGCCAAAAACACTCAGTACTTC.

This clonotype was counted many times. The chain employs TRBV12-3 or TRBV12-4 and TRBJ1-2; D call uncertain. Trimming stripped 4 bases from V and 2 bases from J, with 11 bases between. The CDR3 runs to 14 residues. The CDR3 spells CASSSDTINYGYTF. CDR3 nucleotide sequence: TGTGCCAGCAGTTCAGATACGATCAACTATGGCTACACCTTC.

In regard to this clonotype: Mismatch with germline at one junction end may stem from a read error. The chain is built from TRBV5-1 and TRBJ2-3, with TRBD2 identical over 10 bases. In germline, CDR1 is SGHRS, CDR2 YFSETQ. The CDR3 runs to 19 residues. CDR3 loop: CASSQAPPGLAPSTDTQYF. The CDR3 bases are TGTGCCAGCAGCCAAGCCCCCCCGGGACTAGCGCCAAGCACAGATACGCAGTATTTT.

In this sample, this clonotype turned up many times. This sequence joins TRBV2 and TRBJ1-1; D is perhaps TRBD1 (5 bases). CDR3 length: 15 amino acids. Between the trimmed V and J ends, which lost 4 bases and 2 bases, there was a span of 14 bases. Germline V gene sequence: CDR1 SNHLY, CDR2 FYNNEI. CDR3 residues: CASSGGEGRNTEAFF. CDR3 coding DNA: TGTGCCAGCAGTGGTGGGGAGGGGAGAAACACTGAAGCTTTCTTT.

In this sample, this clonotype turned up once. The chain couples TRBV7-9 to TRBJ2-1; TRBD1 agrees at 8 bases. The CDR3 sequence is 16 residues long. V dropped 6 bases and J dropped 6; count of bases not matched to a gene: 13. Germline V lookup: CDR1 SEHNR, CDR2 FQNEAQ (reference sequence). CDR3 residues: CASSHRTGSISNEQFF. The CDR3 bases are TGTGCCAGCAGTCACCGGACAGGGAGTATCTCCAATGAGCAGTTCTTC.

A note on this clonotype: This may come from a read error, since a much larger clone is one base off. The V gene is TRBV28, the J gene TRBJ2-7; 7 bases match TRBD2. J was trimmed by 0 bases and V by 5 bases; bases with no gene match: 13. The CDR3 runs to 17 residues. Germline CDR1 and CDR2: MDHEN and SYDVKM. The CDR3 DNA reads TGTGCCAGCAGTCTCGTGGTAGGGACTACCAACTCCTACGAGCAGTACTTC. Protein product: CASSLVVGTTNSYEQYF.

The chain joins TRBV11-2 to TRBJ1-4; perhaps TRBD1 as D (6 bases). V was clipped by 3 bases and J by 4 bases, with 30 bases between them. Germline V gene data show CDR1 as SGHAT and CDR2 as FQNNGV. The CDR3 has 21 residues. This chain's CDR3 is CASSLLLLQGRGTGRNEKLFF. CDR3 bases: TGTGCCAGCAGCTTGTTACTCCTACAAGGAAGGGGGACTGGGCGTAATGAAAAACTGTTTTTT.

The sample holds many counts of this clonotype. This sequence joins TRBV27 and TRBJ2-7, with TRBD1 identical over 8 bases. CDR1 MNHEY and CDR2 SMNVEV come from the germline V gene (reference sequence). The CDR3 sequence is 14 residues long. The trim removed 5 bases at V and 5 bases at J, leaving 8 bases unmatched. The CDR3 here is CASSDRGGGDEQYF. CDR3 sequence (DNA): TGTGCCAGCAGTGACAGGGGCGGAGGCGACGAGCAGTACTTC.

V and J are TRBV9 and TRBJ1-6, with a tentative D call TRBD1 (6 bases). CDR1 SGDLS and CDR2 YYNGEE come from the germline V gene. The V end lost 5 bases, the J end lost 10 bases, and 19 bases lay between the germline ends. This CDR3 is built from 15 residues. DNA of the CDR3: TGTGCCAGCAGATCGAACGAGGGACAAGGATCACCCCTCCACTTT. Its translation is CASRSNEGQGSPLHF.

This clonotype was detected ten times or more. The genes are TRBV3-1 and TRBJ2-7; the D gene is possibly TRBD2 (6 bases). The germline CDR1 and CDR2 sequences are LGHDT and YNNKEL (reference sequence). This CDR3 region has 15 residues. V was cut by 4 bases and J by 2 bases, with 15 bases left in between. The CDR3 DNA follows: TGTGCCAGCAGCCTAGGAGCGGGCCAAACCTACGAGCAGTACTTC. Translated: CASSLGAGQTYEQYF.

The V call is TRBV10-3, the J call TRBJ2-7; 11 nucleotides match TRBD2. J was trimmed by 5 bases and V by 2 bases; bases with no gene match: 8. CDR1 ENHRY and CDR2 SYGVKD come from the germline V gene. The CDR3 runs to 16 residues. The CDR3 spells CAISEGLAGGSDEQYF. The CDR3 DNA follows: TGTGCCATCAGTGAGGGGCTAGCGGGAGGTTCTGACGAGCAGTACTTC.

The chain carries TRBV11-2 and TRBJ2-1; D gene uncertain. Germline V CDR1 and CDR2: SGHAT, FQNNGV. With 1 base removed from V and 0 bases from J, the gap between germline ends came to 13 bases. The CDR3 contains 17 residues. The CDR3 DNA reads TGTGCCAGCAGCTTAGGGGGTGTTCGTAGCTCCTACAATGAGCAGTTCTTC. Translation gives CASSLGGVRSSYNEQFF.

This clonotype was seen only a few times. The genes are TRBV3-1 and TRBJ1-2; 7 bases line up with TRBD1. The germline gives CDR1 LGHDT, CDR2 YNNKEL (reference sequence). The V segment lost 7 bases and the J segment 4 bases; nucleotides outside the gene matches: 9. This CDR3 spans 14 amino acids. The CDR3, as DNA: TGTGCCAGCACCTACTCCGGGACAGCCTATGGCTACACCTTC. This gives the protein CASTYSGTAYGYTF.

This clonotype occurred once. The chain links TRBV15 to TRBJ1-6, with D possibly matching TRBD1 (5 bases). V lost 3 bases and J 7 bases, leaving 13 bases between the germline ends. Per the germline V gene, CDR1 is LNHNV and CDR2 is YYDKDF (reference sequence). The CDR3 has 15 amino acids. The chain's CDR3 is CATSSEGIGNSPLHF. For the CDR3, the DNA is TGTGCCACCAGCAGCGAGGGGATCGGGAATTCACCCCTCCACTTT.